This passage covers 11 T cell receptor beta chains from one sample sequenced in a study of blood T cells in healthy people across ages. A second PCR, run for about 6 to 12 cycles, used a sample-barcoded 5' primer plus a J-beta primer mix. TCRdb reprocessed the 5' RACE reads with MiXCR, giving one entry per CDR3 protein. The sample holds hundreds of thousands of distinct CDR3 sequences, around two fifths seen once. Material for sequencing was blood. These receptors all stem from a man aged 60-69 years in good health.

V usage is TRBV20-1 and J usage is TRBJ2-3; 8 bases map to TRBD2. CDR3 length: 13 residues. Germline V gene lookup returns CDR1 DFQATT and CDR2 SNEGSKA (reference sequence). The V segment lost 4 bases and the J segment 4 bases; nucleotides outside the gene matches: 4. The CDR3 DNA follows: TGCAGTGCTAAACGGGGGGGCGCAGATACGCAGTATTTT. Protein sequence: CSAKRGGADTQYF.

The V and J genes are TRBV21-1 and TRBJ2-3; the table's D call of TRBD2 was not tested on the DNA. TRBV21-1 is a listed pseudogene. The CDR3 consists of 16 residues. CDR3 nucleotide sequence: TGTGCCAGCAGCAGTAGCGGGGGGGAAGGCACAGATACGCAGTATTTT. The encoded protein is CASSSSGGEGTDTQYF.

This clonotype was seen ten or more times. The chain combines TRBV12-3 or TRBV12-4 with TRBJ2-1; D not resolved. This CDR3 spans 13 amino acids. With 6 bases removed from V and 3 bases from J, the gap between germline ends came to 9 bases. This chain's CDR3 is CASSLVGYNEQFF. The CDR3, as DNA: TGTGCCAGCAGCTTGGTTGGCTACAATGAGCAGTTCTTC.

A few counts support this clonotype. The CDR3 DNA follows: TGTGCCAGCAGCTTACGATCGGGACCGAACACCGGGGAGCTGTTTTTT. Its protein product is CASSLRSGPNTGELFF. The chain links TRBV7-3 to TRBJ2-2; the D call may be TRBD1 or TRBD2 (5 bases each). Germline CDR1 SGHTA, CDR2 FQGTGA. The CDR3 contains 16 residues. V gave up 2 bases and J gave up 0 bases, with 10 bases separating them.

The rearrangement uses TRBV4-1 and TRBJ2-7; D could derive from TRBD1 or TRBD2 (5 bases each). The germline V gene encodes CDR1 MGHRA and CDR2 YSYEKL. This CDR3 region has 13 residues. Trimming cost V 5 bases and J 6 bases, with 14 bases left between them. This chain's CDR3 is CASSDTGAGEQYF. The CDR3, as DNA: TGCGCCAGCAGCGATACCGGGGCCGGCGAGCAGTACTTC.

This clonotype was seen a few times. The chain recombines TRBV15 with TRBJ2-3; D is unresolved. Trimming cost V 0 bases and J 6 bases, with 13 bases left between them. The CDR3 has 15 residues. Germline loops: CDR1 LNHNV, CDR2 YYDKDF (reference sequence). The CDR3 DNA reads as TGTGCCACCAGCAGAGACCTCAATCGGCCGGATACGCAGTATTTT. Translated: CATSRDLNRPDTQYF.

The chain employs TRBV14 and TRBJ2-7, with unresolved D. The germline gives CDR1 SGHDN, CDR2 FVKESK. Trimming took off 0 bases at V and 9 bases at J, with 9 bases between the two ends. The CDR3 runs to 12 residues. CDR3: CASSQDPRRQYF. DNA for the CDR3: TGTGCCAGCAGCCAAGATCCCCGACGGCAGTACTTC.

The rearrangement links TRBV9 to TRBJ1-1, with D possibly matching TRBD1 (6 bases). CDR1 is SGDLS, CDR2 YYNGEE, per germline. This CDR3 comprises 14 residues. Deletions cut 0 bases from V and 3 bases from J, with 9 bases between. The CDR3 protein is CASSVVAGDTEAFF. The CDR3 region has the DNA TGTGCCAGCAGCGTAGTCGCAGGGGACACTGAAGCTTTCTTT.

In this sample, this clonotype turned up a few times. The rearrangement joins TRBV7-8 to TRBJ1-5; D is perhaps TRBD1 (5 bases). The CDR3 totals 15 residues. The germline V and J ends were trimmed by 1 base and 0 bases, with 7 bases remaining between them. Germline CDR1 reads SGHVS; CDR2 reads FQNEAQ. The chain's CDR3 is CASSLVGTSNQPQHF. CDR3 nucleotides: TGTGCCAGCAGCTTAGTTGGGACTAGCAATCAGCCCCAGCATTTT.

The gene calls are TRBV20-1 and TRBJ1-4; D possibly corresponds to TRBD1 (6 bases). Germline loops: CDR1 DFQATT, CDR2 SNEGSKA (reference sequence). V dropped 0 bases and J dropped 3 bases, with 14 bases sitting between them. This CDR3 region has 16 residues. The CDR3 loop is CSARDTARGANEKLFF. The CDR3 DNA follows: TGCAGTGCTAGAGATACCGCCAGGGGCGCTAATGAAAAACTGTTTTTT.

Only one count was recorded for this clonotype. The chain has TRBV6-2 or TRBV6-3 and TRBJ2-5; D tentatively reads TRBD1 or TRBD2 (6 bases each). The germline V and J ends were trimmed by 0 bases and 5 bases, with 16 bases remaining between them. CDR3 length equals 16 residues. Germline V gives CDR1 MNHEY, CDR2 SVGEGT. Written as DNA, the CDR3 is TGTGCCAGCAGTTACTCGCTAGGGGGGCCTCGGGAGACCCAGTACTTC. This sequence encodes CASSYSLGGPRETQYF.